The 2 T cell receptor beta chains presented below share a single source sample, sequenced in a study of T cells in Graves' hyperthyroidism and ophthalmopathy. TCR beta CDR3 regions were amplified from RNA transcripts. The HTBI set primed first-round TCR CDR3 RT-PCR. In TCRdb, the multiplex PCR reads were re-called with MiXCR into one record per CDR3 protein. This table has 300,000 to 500,000 distinct CDR3 sequences, more than 12% appearing once. Sequencing used blood. The receptor source for this set is a man in his forties or fifties with Graves' ophthalmopathy.

The chain has TRBV6-1 and TRBJ1-2; TRBD1 agrees at 7 bases. The CDR3 length is 13 residues. V lost 6 bases to trimming and J lost 6 bases; unmatched junction nucleotides: 7. CDR1 is MNHNS and CDR2 is SASEGT in the germline V gene. The CDR3 sequence: CASRATGNHGYTF. The CDR3 coding sequence is TGTGCCAGCAGAGCGACAGGGAATCATGGCTACACCTTC.

Many counts were recorded for this clonotype. The chain links TRBV2 to TRBJ1-5, with D unresolved. V was pared by 5 bases and J by 5 bases, with 10 bases between. The CDR3 runs 13 residues. Germline V lookup: CDR1 SNHLY, CDR2 FYNNEI. The CDR3 DNA reads as TGTGCCAGCAGTAAGACACTCGATCAGCCCCAGCATTTT. Its translation: CASSKTLDQPQHF.